The 27 T cell receptor beta chains given below trace back to one sample, sequenced in a study of brain T cells in children with intractable seizures. Profiling relied on immunoSEQ multiplex PCR, and the TCRdb table lists in-frame clones only, not all of them. The sample yields fewer than 25,000 clones, roughly 94% seen once. Sequenced material: peripheral blood, taken at surgery. The receptors originated from a boy under 18 with focal cortical dysplasia and intractable seizures.

DNA of the CDR3: TGTGCCAGCAGCTTACTTCCTAGCTACAATGAGCAGTTCTTC. Its translation is CASSLLPSYNEQFF. The V gene is TRBV7-2, the J gene TRBJ2-1; no clear D gene. V gave up 2 bases and J gave up 3 bases, with 8 bases separating them. Germline CDR1 SGHTA, CDR2 FQGNSA. The CDR3 spans 14 residues.

V and J are TRBV9 and TRBJ1-6; D may be TRBD1 (6 bases). The CDR3 totals 13 residues. Germline values: CDR1 SGDLS, CDR2 YYNGEE. Trimming took off 4 bases at V and 10 bases at J, with 12 bases between the two ends. This chain's CDR3 is CASSFRDTSPLHF. Here the CDR3 DNA reads TGTGCCAGCAGCTTCCGGGACACATCACCCCTCCACTTT.

The gene calls are TRBV7-2 and TRBJ2-2; 10 bases are a match to TRBD1. This CDR3 has 16 amino acids. CDR1 SGHTA and CDR2 FQGNSA come from the germline V gene. With V trimmed by 5 bases and J by 1 base, 4 bases remained unmatched. The CDR3 region is CASSRRTGGNTGELFF. The CDR3 region has the DNA TGTGCCAGCAGCCGGAGGACAGGGGGGAACACCGGGGAGCTGTTTTTT.

The chain is built from TRBV4-1 and TRBJ2-1, with 9 bases matching TRBD1. V lost 1 base, J lost 2 bases, and 9 bases stayed unmatched. CDR1 is MGHRA and CDR2 is YSYEKL in the germline V gene. This CDR3 region has 18 residues. CDR3 bases: TGCGCCAGCAGCCAAGCGGCAGCTGACAGGGGGACCTACAATGAGCAGTTCTTC. It yields the protein CASSQAAADRGTYNEQFF.

This sequence joins TRBV28 and TRBJ1-2; D gene uncertain. The V end was cut by 6 bases, the J end by 5 bases, with 13 bases between. The CDR3 contains 13 residues. The germline CDR1 and CDR2 sequences are MDHEN and SYDVKM. The CDR3 here is CASSPSSHYGYTF. CDR3 sequence (DNA): TGTGCCAGCAGCCCCTCGAGTCATTATGGCTACACCTTC.

This clone was counted a few times. The chain links TRBV6-6 to TRBJ1-3; no firm D call. CDR1 and CDR2 (germline): MNHNY, SVGAGI (reference sequence). Trimming stripped 5 bases from V and 7 bases from J, with 9 bases between. This CDR3 has 12 residues. The CDR3 reads CASSVGRNTIYF. CDR3 nucleotide sequence: TGTGCCAGCAGTGTCGGACGGAACACCATATATTTT.

The chain is built from TRBV5-1 and TRBJ1-4, with D possibly matching TRBD1 (5 bases). Germline lookup yields CDR1 SGHRS and CDR2 YFSETQ. Trimming stripped 4 bases from V and 0 bases from J, with 13 bases between. The length of the CDR3 is 16 residues. The DNA for the CDR3 is TGCGCCAGCAGCGTAACTACAGGCACAACTAATGAAAAACTGTTTTTT. It is translated as CASSVTTGTTNEKLFF.

The V call is TRBV10-2, the J call TRBJ2-5, with D possibly matching TRBD2 (5 bases). CDR3 length: 12 residues. Per the germline V gene, CDR1 is WSHSY and CDR2 is SAAADI. Deletions cut 10 bases from V and 3 bases from J, with 12 bases between. For the CDR3, the DNA is TGCGCCACCCTTGGGCGGGAAGAGACCCAGTACTTC. It encodes CATLGREETQYF.

The rearrangement uses TRBV9 and TRBJ2-3; D call uncertain. The CDR3 runs 17 residues. Per germline, CDR1 SGDLS and CDR2 YYNGEE. Trimming removed 0 bases from V and 1 base from J, with 15 bases in between. The chain's CDR3 is CASSVGPSNLGTDTQYF. CDR3 sequence (DNA): TGTGCCAGCAGCGTAGGGCCGAGCAATCTGGGCACAGATACGCAGTATTTT.

This chain uses TRBV6-1 with TRBJ2-7; D is perhaps TRBD1 (5 bases). The length of the CDR3 is 14 residues. The V end lost 2 bases, the J end lost 2 bases, and 10 bases lay between the germline ends. Germline CDR1 is MNHNS and CDR2 is SASEGT. CDR3 in amino acids: CASSERGSAYEQYV. In DNA form, the CDR3 reads TGTGCCAGCAGTGAAAGGGGTTCGGCCTACGAGCAGTACGTC.

The chain uses TRBV28 and TRBJ2-7, with TRBD2 matching 12 bases. Per germline, CDR1 MDHEN and CDR2 SYDVKM. The CDR3 has 17 residues. J lost 1 base, V lost 2 bases, and 6 bases had no gene match. CDR3 in DNA: TGTGCCAGCAGTTTAGCTAGCGGGAGGGTCGGGTCCTACGAGCAGTACGTC. This translates into CASSLASGRVGSYEQYV.

The J gene is TRBJ2-3, the V gene TRBV5-5, with 7 bases matching TRBD1. The J segment lost 2 bases and the V segment lost 5 bases, leaving 5 bases of the junction unmatched. CDR1 and CDR2 from the germline V gene are SGHKS and YYEKEE (reference sequence). The CDR3 runs to 14 residues. The CDR3 bases are TGTGCCAGCAGGGGACAGCTAAACACAGATACGCAGTATTTT. It encodes CASRGQLNTDTQYF.

This CDR3 is CASSVETVEQGYEKLFF. The CDR3 DNA reads TGTGCCAGCAGCGTAGAGACGGTGGAACAGGGGTATGAAAAACTGTTTTTT. The chain employs TRBV9 and TRBJ1-4, with 7 bases lining up with TRBD1. There are 17 residues in the CDR3. CDR1 and CDR2 from the germline V gene are SGDLS and YYNGEE. Germline trimming cut 0 bases from V and 6 bases from J; bases unmatched to any gene: 11.

The CDR3 DNA reads as TGTGCCATCAGTGAAATCGAGTTCGCCTATAATTCACCCCTCCACTTT. Translation gives CAISEIEFAYNSPLHF. This chain uses TRBV10-3 with TRBJ1-6; D unresolved. Germline V gene sequence: CDR1 ENHRY, CDR2 SYGVKD. V lost 3 bases, J lost 2 bases, and 11 bases lay in between. The CDR3 is 16 residues long.

V and J are TRBV6-4 and TRBJ2-3; D may match TRBD1 or TRBD2 (5 bases each). This CDR3 spans 15 amino acids. V dropped 0 bases and J dropped 6 bases, with 13 bases sitting between them. Germline assignment: CDR1 MRHNA and CDR2 SNTAGT. The CDR3 is CASSDSGEPADTQYF. CDR3 DNA sequence: TGTGCCAGCAGTGACTCGGGGGAGCCGGCGGATACGCAGTATTTT.

The genes are TRBV7-3 and TRBJ2-6; D remains unclear. Looked up from germline, CDR1 is SGHTA and CDR2 is FQGTGA. This CDR3 comprises 13 residues. Trimming took 2 bases from V and 11 from J, leaving 10 bases between them. The CDR3 DNA is TGTGCCAGCAGCTTAGGTGGGCCCGACGTCCTGACTTTC. Its protein is CASSLGGPDVLTF.

This clone was seen a single time. The chain joins TRBV4-1 to TRBJ1-5; tentative D call: TRBD1 (5 bases). CDR3 length: 16 residues. In germline, CDR1 is MGHRA, CDR2 YSYEKL. Trimming took off 0 bases at V and 3 bases at J, with 12 bases between the two ends. CDR3 DNA: TGCGCCAGCAGCCAAGATCTGGGGGAGGTCAATCAGCCCCAGCATTTT. Protein sequence: CASSQDLGEVNQPQHF.

The table lists this clone with a few counts. CDR3 loop: CSVTKRTDFKHIQYF. In nucleotides, the CDR3 is TGCAGCGTTACGAAACGGACAGATTTTAAGCACATTCAGTACTTC. The rearrangement joins TRBV29-1 to TRBJ2-4; perhaps TRBD1 as D (6 bases). The CDR3 covers 15 residues. The V end lost 5 bases, the J end lost 8 bases, and 22 bases lay between the germline ends. Germline CDR1 reads SQVTM; CDR2 reads ANQGSEA.

This chain links TRBV9 with TRBJ1-2, with D perhaps matching TRBD1 (6 bases). The germline CDR1 and CDR2 sequences are SGDLS and YYNGEE. The CDR3 spans 14 residues. Trimming removed 3 bases from V and 8 bases from J, with 17 bases in between. The CDR3 nucleotides read TGTGCCAGCAGCGCGGGGGGGCTCTCCCAGGGCTACACCTTC. This codes for CASSAGGLSQGYTF. The full variable domain, completed using reference TRBV9 and TRBJ1-2, is DSGVTQTPKHLITATGQRVTLRCSPRSGDLSVYWYQQSLDQGLQFLIQYYNGEERAKGNILERFSAQQFPDLHSELNLSSLELGDSALYFCASSAGGLSQGYTFGSGTRLTVV.

The J gene is TRBJ2-4, the V gene TRBV21-1; the table's TRBD1 call for D was not verified on the DNA. TRBV21-1 is a listed pseudogene. The CDR3 covers 18 residues. The CDR3 reads CASSKGWGRFLAKNIQYF. The CDR3 DNA reads as TGTGCCAGCAGCAAAGGGTGGGGCAGATTTTTAGCCAAAAACATTCAGTACTTC.

This chain joins TRBV12-3 or TRBV12-4 and TRBJ2-7; 9 bases agree with TRBD1. The length of the CDR3 is 13 residues. Trimming took 5 bases from V and 4 from J; bases not matched to a gene: 3. The CDR3 here is CASSTGQGYEQYF. The DNA of the CDR3 is TGTGCCAGCAGTACGGGACAGGGATACGAGCAGTACTTC.

The chain combines TRBV11-2 with TRBJ1-1; D perhaps matches TRBD1 (6 bases). This CDR3 has 14 amino acids. Looked up from germline, CDR1 is SGHAT and CDR2 is FQNNGV. The V and J ends lost 5 bases and 6 bases respectively, with 16 bases between them. CDR3 sequence: CASSHGTGGPEAFF. In nucleotides, the CDR3 is TGTGCCAGCAGCCATGGGACGGGGGGCCCTGAAGCTTTCTTT.

The genes are TRBV3-1 (or the pseudogene TRBV3-2) and TRBJ2-7; TRBD1 matches 10 bases. In germline, CDR1 is LGHDT, CDR2 YNNKEL (reference sequence). CDR3 size: 16 residues. Trimming took 3 bases from V and 2 from J; bases not matched to a gene: 7. DNA of the CDR3: TGTGCCAGCAGCCACTCAGACAGGGGGCAAGCCTACGAGCAGTACTTC. Translation gives CASSHSDRGQAYEQYF.

This sequence joins TRBV2 and TRBJ1-3; 9 positions agree with TRBD1. Per the germline V gene, CDR1 is SNHLY and CDR2 is FYNNEI. There are 16 residues in the CDR3. With 6 bases clipped from V and 0 bases from J, the junction kept 6 bases outside the gene matches. The CDR3 reads CASSQQGASSGNTIYF. DNA for the CDR3: TGTGCCAGCAGCCAACAGGGGGCGAGCTCTGGAAACACCATATATTTT.

The chain is built from TRBV5-8 and TRBJ1-1; tentatively, D is TRBD1 (6 bases). Trimming stripped 2 bases from V and 5 bases from J, with 7 bases between. The CDR3 consists of 12 residues. Germline values: CDR1 SGHTS, CDR2 YDEGEE. The DNA for the CDR3 is TGTGCCAGCAGCTTTACAGGGACTGAAGCTTTCTTT. Residues: CASSFTGTEAFF.

The V call is TRBV9, the J call TRBJ2-3; 7 bases map to TRBD2. V dropped 4 bases and J dropped 2; count of bases not matched to a gene: 10. The germline CDR1 and CDR2 sequences are SGDLS and YYNGEE. The CDR3 covers 16 residues. In nucleotides, the CDR3 is TGTGCCAGCAGCCCGACGGGACTACGCTCCACAGATACGCAGTATTTT. Residues: CASSPTGLRSTDTQYF.

CDR3 in DNA: TGTGCCAGCAGCTCGGTAGCGGGAGGCAGAAATGAGCAGTTCTTC. It translates to CASSSVAGGRNEQFF. This chain uses TRBV7-6 with TRBJ2-1; TRBD2 agrees at 10 bases. V trimming: 4 bases; J trimming: 7 bases; junction bases outside the gene matches: 7. CDR1 and CDR2 from the germline V gene are SGHVS and FNYEAQ. The CDR3 is made up of 15 amino acids.